What follows are 22 T cell receptor beta chains derived from one specimen sequenced in a study of shared clonotypes between healthy human individuals. The data were produced by immunoSEQ multiplex PCR, yet TCRdb's version contains in-frame clones alone and is incomplete. The data show some 1,900,000 clones, with approximately 94% seen just once and more than 0.95% held by the top ten. Terminally differentiated effector memory CD45RA+ cells were excluded by CCR7 positive selection of CD45RO-negative cells. The sample taken for sequencing was naive CD8+ T cells sorted from blood. These receptors were obtained from a man younger than 35 in good health.

The rearrangement uses TRBV30 and TRBJ2-7, with D possibly TRBD1 on 5 matching bases. Germline V gene data show CDR1 as GTSNPN and CDR2 as SVGIG (reference sequence). This CDR3 is 14 amino acids long. V was clipped by 2 bases and J by 4 bases, with 15 bases between them. Written as DNA, the CDR3 is TGTGCCTGGAGTAAAGGGGAAGCTCCTTACGAGCAGTACTTC. This sequence encodes CAWSKGEAPYEQYF.

This chain joins TRBV10-2 and TRBJ2-2, with 8 bases matching TRBD2. V lost 10 bases, J lost 6 bases, and 10 bases stayed unmatched. Germline loops: CDR1 WSHSY, CDR2 SAAADI. The CDR3 has 14 amino acids. The CDR3 DNA reads as TGCGCCACCCCGACGGGGGGGCCGCCCGGGGAGCTGTTTTTT. Translating gives CATPTGGPPGELFF.

Regarding this clone: This sample also contains other DNA sequences that code for the same CDR3. The chain carries TRBV18 and TRBJ2-7; 10 bases match TRBD1. The CDR3 spans 16 residues. The ends lost 3 bases at V and 1 base at J; junction bases unmatched: 6. Germline loops: CDR1 KGHSH, CDR2 LQKENI. CDR3 bases: TGTGCCAGCTCACCGTCTCCGGGACAGGGGTCCTACGAGCAGTACTTC. Translated, it gives CASSPSPGQGSYEQYF.

The chain recombines TRBV11-2 with TRBJ2-7, with D unclear. This CDR3 is built from 14 residues. Germline lookup yields CDR1 SGHAT and CDR2 FQNNGV. V was trimmed by 0 bases and J by 9 bases, leaving 15 bases between them. The CDR3 loop is CASSLEGLEIVQYF. CDR3 DNA sequence: TGTGCCAGCAGCTTAGAAGGTTTGGAGATTGTGCAGTACTTC.

V gene TRBV2 combines with J gene TRBJ2-7, with D perhaps matching TRBD1 (6 bases). Germline CDR1 SNHLY, CDR2 FYNNEI. V was shortened by 7 bases and J by 4 bases, with 14 bases between the two germline ends. This CDR3 has 13 residues. CDR3 residues: CASTPGHRYEQYF. In DNA, the CDR3 is TGTGCCAGCACCCCGGGACACCGATACGAGCAGTACTTC.

This rearrangement joins TRBV6-5 to TRBJ2-1, with TRBD2 matching 7 bases. The CDR3 contains 15 residues. Germline V gene sequence: CDR1 MNHEY, CDR2 SVGAGI. V shed 6 bases and J 6 bases; nucleotides not matched to a gene: 11. CDR3 sequence: CASRQNAGVGNEQFF. The CDR3 DNA sequence: TGTGCCAGCAGACAAAACGCGGGGGTCGGCAATGAGCAGTTCTTC.

In regard to this clone: Other nucleotide sequences from this sample produce the same CDR3. This chain joins TRBV19 and TRBJ2-7, with 8 bases that match TRBD2. Germline CDR1 is LNHDA and CDR2 is SQIVND (reference sequence). This CDR3 has 14 amino acids. V trimming: 3 bases; J trimming: 0 bases; junction bases outside the gene matches: 1. CDR3 sequence: CASSIGTSSYEQYF. CDR3 DNA: TGTGCCAGTAGTATCGGGACTAGCTCCTACGAGCAGTACTTC.

The V call is TRBV19, the J call TRBJ1-5, with 8 bases aligning to TRBD1. With V trimmed by 4 bases and J by 2 bases, 4 bases remained unmatched. This CDR3 has 15 residues. Germline assignment: CDR1 LNHDA and CDR2 SQIVND (reference sequence). The CDR3 DNA sequence: TGTGCCAGTAGTACGTTGACAGGGGGCAATCAGCCCCAGCATTTT. It is translated as CASSTLTGGNQPQHF. The complete variable domain, with remaining parts taken from reference TRBV19 and TRBJ1-5, reads DGGITQSPKYLFRKEGQNVTLSCEQNLNHDAMYWYRQDPGQGLRLIYYSQIVNDFQKGDIAEGYSVSREKKESFPLTVTSAQKNPTAFYLCASSTLTGGNQPQHFGDGTRLSIL.

In its sample, this clone was seen once. Additional DNA sequences in this sample encode the identical CDR3. The chain is built from TRBV7-9 and TRBJ2-7; D may correspond to TRBD1 or TRBD2 (6 bases each). The CDR3 extends over 14 amino acids. Germline V gene sequence: CDR1 SEHNR, CDR2 FQNEAQ (reference sequence). The germline V and J ends were trimmed by 1 base and 3 bases, with 10 bases remaining between them. DNA of the CDR3: TGTGCCAGCAGCTTAGTAGGGGGAGGCTACGAGCAGTACTTC. Translating gives CASSLVGGGYEQYF.

This clone was detected a few times. The J gene is TRBJ1-1, the V gene TRBV10-1; D is unresolved. V was shortened by 3 bases and J by 4 bases, with 9 bases between the two germline ends. Germline-derived CDR1 and CDR2 are WNHNN and SYGVQD (reference sequence). The CDR3 runs 13 residues. The CDR3 region is CASSEPMGTEAFF. Written as DNA, the CDR3 is TGCGCCAGCAGTGAACCTATGGGCACTGAAGCTTTCTTT.

The rearrangement links TRBV4-1 to TRBJ2-3, with 7 bases aligning to TRBD2. Germline V lookup: CDR1 MGHRA, CDR2 YSYEKL. After removal of 0 bases from V and 3 bases from J, the junction contained 12 bases not matched to a gene. The CDR3 covers 18 residues. This chain's CDR3 is CASSQEAWGEGLTDTQYF. CDR3 DNA sequence: TGCGCCAGCAGCCAAGAAGCTTGGGGGGAGGGCCTGACAGATACGCAGTATTTT.

The genes are TRBV5-1 and TRBJ2-5; 8 bases map to TRBD2. The CDR3 length is 15 residues. V gave up 3 bases and J gave up 2 bases; unmatched junction bases: 6. Per the germline V gene, CDR1 is SGHRS and CDR2 is YFSETQ. CDR3 coding DNA: TGCGCCAGCAGCTCTACTAGCGGACTGCAAGAGACCCAGTACTTC. Protein product: CASSSTSGLQETQYF. The whole variable domain, remainder taken from reference TRBV5-1 and TRBJ2-5, is KAGVTQTPRYLIKTRGQQVTLSCSPISGHRSVSWYQQTPGQGLQFLFEYFSETQRNKGNFPGRFSGRQFSNSRSEMNVSTLELGDSALYLCASSSTSGLQETQYFGPGTRLLVL.

This chain joins TRBV6-5 and TRBJ1-3, with D uncertain. V was cut by 6 bases and J by 5 bases, with 17 bases left in between. Looked up from germline, CDR1 is MNHEY and CDR2 is SVGAGI. This CDR3 is built from 15 residues. CDR3 DNA sequence: TGTGCCAGCAGAATCAAGGGTTCAGCACGAAACACCATATATTTT. This sequence encodes CASRIKGSARNTIYF.

The chain is built from TRBV5-1 and TRBJ2-1; possibly TRBD2 for D (6 bases). Germline assignment: CDR1 SGHRS and CDR2 YFSETQ. The CDR3 is 16 residues long. V lost 0 bases and J lost 6, with 16 bases in between. CDR3 residues: CASSLARGSPLNEQFF. The CDR3 DNA reads TGCGCCAGCAGCTTGGCCCGGGGGTCCCCCCTCAATGAGCAGTTCTTC.

V usage is TRBV4-1 and J usage is TRBJ1-2; D call uncertain. The CDR3 runs 14 residues. Trimming shortened V by 0 bases and J by 13 bases, and 18 bases separated the two germline ends. The germline CDR1 and CDR2 sequences are MGHRA and YSYEKL. The CDR3 bases are TGCGCCAGCAGCCAAGAAGATGGGGTTGGCCAGACCACCTTC. Its translation is CASSQEDGVGQTTF.

The chain employs TRBV9 and TRBJ1-6; D is possibly TRBD1 (5 bases). Per germline, CDR1 SGDLS and CDR2 YYNGEE. CDR3 length: 15 amino acids. V was shortened by 3 bases and J by 5 bases, with 12 bases between the two germline ends. In DNA, the CDR3 is TGTGCCAGCAGCGACGGGGGTTTGGATAATTCACCCCTCCACTTT. This codes for CASSDGGLDNSPLHF.

Concerning this clone: Other DNA sequences within the sample encode an identical CDR3. The genes are TRBV30 and TRBJ2-2; D uncertain. In germline, CDR1 is GTSNPN, CDR2 SVGIG (reference sequence). CDR3 size: 14 residues. Trimming pared 0 bases from V and 7 bases from J, leaving 12 bases between. CDR3 loop: CAWSVVGLGGELFF. The CDR3 nucleotides are TGTGCCTGGAGTGTAGTGGGCCTCGGCGGGGAGCTGTTTTTT.

With respect to this clone: Other DNA sequences in this specimen translate into the identical CDR3. This chain uses TRBV9 with TRBJ1-2; D ambiguous. CDR1 is SGDLS and CDR2 is YYNGEE in the germline V gene. Trimming cost V 0 bases and J 8 bases, with 11 bases left between them. The length of the CDR3 is 13 residues. This chain's CDR3 is CASSVEEGYGYTF. In nucleotides, the CDR3 is TGTGCCAGCAGCGTAGAGGAAGGATACGGCTACACCTTC.

The chain joins TRBV10-3 to TRBJ1-6, with a tentative D call TRBD1 (6 bases). V gave up 3 bases and J gave up 6 bases, with 15 bases separating them. CDR3 length: 16 residues. Germline CDR1 and CDR2: ENHRY and SYGVKD. The CDR3 DNA reads as TGTGCCATCAGTGAAGGGGGAGGCTTAGGTAATTCACCCCTCCACTTT. Translating it yields CAISEGGGLGNSPLHF.

On this clone itself: The same CDR3 can be traced to other DNA sequences in this sample. The chain couples TRBV20-1 to TRBJ2-5; D remains unclear. The CDR3 covers 11 residues. V dropped 6 bases and J dropped 0 bases, with 5 bases sitting between them. CDR1 DFQATT and CDR2 SNEGSKA come from the germline V gene (reference sequence). The CDR3 coding sequence is TGCAGTGCCCGTGACCAAGAGACCCAGTACTTC. Translating gives CSARDQETQYF.

The V and J genes are TRBV7-6 and TRBJ2-2; D remains unclear. Trimming shortened V by 5 bases and J by 6 bases, and 7 bases separated the two germline ends. The CDR3 is 12 residues long. Per the germline V gene, CDR1 is SGHVS and CDR2 is FNYEAQ. CDR3 nucleotides: TGTGCCAGCAGCCGGGCTGCCGGGGAGCTGTTTTTT. This gives the protein CASSRAAGELFF.

The CDR3 loop reads CATSSGGRYEQYF. The CDR3 nucleotides are TGTGCCACCAGCAGCGGGGGGAGATACGAGCAGTACTTC. The rearrangement joins TRBV15 to TRBJ2-7; 7 bases line up with TRBD2. CDR1 LNHNV and CDR2 YYDKDF come from the germline V gene (reference sequence). This CDR3 has 13 amino acids. After removal of 3 bases from V and 4 bases from J, the junction contained 3 bases not matched to a gene.